This T cell receptor (beta chain) came from a study of shared clonotypes between healthy human individuals (dated by TCRdb to 2019 to 2021). Study-wide context: A couple of women and a few men aged 18 to 49 years were included in the cohort. Per donor, three plates each were used for CD4 naive and CD4 memory, two for CD8 naive, and one for CD8 memory. To estimate repertoire size and how much clonotype sharing occurs between individuals, the study deeply sequenced the blood TCR repertoires of roughly 5 healthy adults. Different laboratories and diverse techniques were used to prepare libraries and sequence TCR repertoires, to increase sequencing depth and limit assay-specific biases. Between about 0.85 and 9.5 billion PBMCs per donor were obtained by leukapheresis.

Study-wide findings and limitations: Sharing across a handful of donors was observed for approximately 4.6% of naive CD4, 3.5% of naive CD8, about 2.3% of memory CD4, and about 0.38% of memory CD8 clonotypes. Naive subsets generally had larger estimated clonotype richness than memory subsets. Because the study included a small number of donors, the genetic and exposure-history diversity represented was limited. Compared with non-shared clonotypes, the clonotypes found in all four sorted-subset donors had higher generation probabilities. Based on pairwise subsampling, the degree of clonotype sharing among donors was expected to be affected by sequencing depth. Incomplete sequencing was indicated by rarefaction of sorted-subset datasets, despite the large sequencing depth. Sampling was limited to blood, and TCR repertoires in tissue likely differ from TCR repertoires in blood.

TCR CDR3 regions were amplified from genomic DNA by multiplex PCR using the deep immunoSEQ assay. For each cell subset, the extracted genomic DNA was distributed evenly across all wells of several immunoSEQ 96-well plates, and each plate served as one replicate. For sorted subsets, each replicate PCR was loaded with approximately 190 ng genomic DNA, equivalent to 30,000 or so T cell genomes. Purified libraries were quantified with a Qubit 3.0 fluorometer, sized on a Bioanalyzer 2100, and re-quantified with the KAPA Library Quantification kit. A separate single-read 150-cycle Illumina NextSeq 550 flow cell was used to sequence each immunoSEQ 96-well plate. As for the original processing: The immunoSEQ output contained only junctional sequences without quality scores, so filtering could not match that applied to full-length reads. To assign V/J genes and CDR3, sequences were annotated against IMGT germline references using PyIR, a Python wrapper for IgBLAST v1.9. Reads were filtered out if the reads had weak V/J assignments (E-value above 1e-6), no CDR3, stop codons, out-of-frame junctions, or ambiguous translated residues. A V3J clonotype was defined by an identical inferred V gene, J gene, and CDR3 amino acid sequence. The percentage overlap between two repertoires was calculated by dividing the number of shared unique clonotypes by the size of the smaller repertoire. Repertoire richness was assessed with RTK rarefaction, the Chao1 estimator, and Recon v2.1 estimates of unobserved clonotypes. Generation probabilities for all TCRbeta clonotypes obtained by the gDNA method from a handful of donors were computed using OLGA. TCRdb carries this immuneACCESS record with in-frame sequences only. Its versions omit some clonotypes, under half of them owing to an unresolved V gene in the studies checked, with the rest unexplained. V and J calls and clone size are given by that table; D and trimming were obtained from the DNA. The sample table shows 2 million or so clones, and less than 95% are seen once. Of the sample, about 1.1% falls within the top ten clones.

CD8 naive samples were CD45RO-negative cells positively selected for CCR7, giving a CD45RA+CCR7+ population that excluded TemRA cells. The donors were healthy, HIV-negative adults with no recently reported acute infections or vaccinations. Every donor was a Caucasian adult living in Nashville, Tennessee, USA. After blood collection by leukapheresis, PBMCs were isolated using Ficoll-Histopaque density gradient centrifugation and then cryopreserved in the vapor phase of liquid nitrogen. Purity and quantity of every magnetically sorted T cell population were checked by analytical flow cytometry. Genomic DNA was isolated from each sorted fraction and quantified by UV absorbance on a Nanodrop 2000c. About this clone: Its antigen remains unidentified. Nothing much larger sits one base from this clone, and base qualities are not available. Within the sample, other DNA sequences also encode this same CDR3.

Based on the germline V gene, the CDR1 and CDR2 sequences are MNHEY and SVGAGI. The CDR3 spans 14 residues, from the cysteine through the phenylalanine. Only the CDR3 DNA stays, 42 bases, in frame from base 1. The junction shows trimming of 6 bases on V and 4 bases on J, and the gene matches do not reach 5 bases of it. The source of this sequence is a man between 18 and 29 years old in good health. Sequences were obtained from naive CD8+ T cells sorted from blood. The label giving this sample's cell subset or site can be read as: CD45RA+CCR7+. The V gene is TRBV6-5 and the J gene is TRBJ1-1; 10 central nucleotides agree with TRBD1. The CDR3 region: CASSYGQGGTEAFF. Here is the DNA: TGTGCCAGCAGCTATGGACAGGGGGGCACTGAAGCTTTCTTT.